The rows below give T cell receptor beta chains drawn from one sample of a study of T cells in Graves' hyperthyroidism and ophthalmopathy. A single record per CDR3 protein comes from TCRdb applying MiXCR to the multiplex PCR reads. The sample includes roughly 750,000 distinct CDR3 sequences, around 15% of them seen just once. The sequencing input was blood. These receptors came from a man between 18 and 29 years old with Graves' hyperthyroidism. CDR3s include the opening cysteine and the closing phenylalanine or tryptophan. A D gene is named only where the DNA matches it firmly. Some rows mark clone size as missing; the rest say once, few, many or name a class of expanded clone.

abundance: few; j_gene: TRBJ1-2; v_gene: TRBV7-3; d_gene: .; CDR3nt: TGTGCCAGCAGCCCGAGTGCGGATTCCTATGGCTACACCTTC; CDR3aa: CASSPSADSYGYTF
abundance: many; j_gene: TRBJ2-1; v_gene: TRBV15; d_gene: TRBD2; CDR3nt: TGTGCCACCAGCAGAGGGACTAGCGGGAATTACAATGAGCAGTTCTTC; CDR3aa: CATSRGTSGNYNEQFF
abundance: .; j_gene: TRBJ2-2; v_gene: TRBV29-1; d_gene: TRBD2; CDR3nt: TGCAGCGTCGGGACTAGCGGGAGTAGAACCGGGGAGCTGTTTTTT; CDR3aa: CSVGTSGSRTGELFF
abundance: .; j_gene: TRBJ1-5; v_gene: TRBV6-6; d_gene: .; CDR3nt: TGTGCCAGCAGTTACTCTGCTTGGGGATTGGGGCATCAGCCCCAGCATTTT; CDR3aa: CASSYSAWGLGHQPQHF
abundance: few; j_gene: TRBJ1-4; v_gene: TRBV28; d_gene: TRBD1; CDR3nt: TGTGCCAGCAGTCCGACAGGGGGTCATAATGAAAAACTGTTTTTT; CDR3aa: CASSPTGGHNEKLFF
abundance: few; j_gene: TRBJ1-1; v_gene: TRBV14; d_gene: .; CDR3nt: TGTGCCAGCAGCCAAGACAGGGGCCGGGCGAACACTGAAGCTTTCTTT; CDR3aa: CASSQDRGRANTEAFF
abundance: few; j_gene: TRBJ1-5; v_gene: TRBV19; d_gene: .; CDR3nt: TGTGCCAGTAGTATTGCAGCCCTGGGCAATCAGCCCCAGCATTTT; CDR3aa: CASSIAALGNQPQHF
abundance: .; j_gene: TRBJ2-7; v_gene: TRBV15; d_gene: .; CDR3nt: TGTGCCACCAGCAGCCCCCGGGGAGAGGGGAGCTACGAGCAGTACTTC; CDR3aa: CATSSPRGEGSYEQYF
abundance: .; j_gene: TRBJ1-2; v_gene: TRBV4-3; d_gene: TRBD1; CDR3nt: TGCGCCAGCAGCCAAACCGGGACAGGGGCTTATGGCTACACCTTC; CDR3aa: CASSQTGTGAYGYTF
abundance: .; j_gene: TRBJ2-5; v_gene: TRBV6-5; d_gene: .; CDR3nt: TGTGCCAGCAGTTCCTTGGGTCCTAGGGGTCCAGAGACCCAGTACTTC; CDR3aa: CASSSLGPRGPETQYF
abundance: .; j_gene: TRBJ2-1; v_gene: TRBV5-6; d_gene: .; CDR3nt: TGTGCCAGCACGGACGGGAGTGAATCCTACAATGAGCAGTTCTTC; CDR3aa: CASTDGSESYNEQFF
abundance: few; j_gene: TRBJ2-3; v_gene: TRBV7-9; d_gene: TRBD2; CDR3nt: TGTGCCAGCAGCCCAGTCCAGGGACTAGCTACAGATACGCAGTATTTT; CDR3aa: CASSPVQGLATDTQYF
abundance: many; j_gene: TRBJ2-1; v_gene: TRBV7-2; d_gene: TRBD2; CDR3nt: TGTGCCAGCAGCCCATCTAGCGGGAGTCGGTACAATGAGCAGTTCTTC; CDR3aa: CASSPSSGSRYNEQFF
abundance: few; j_gene: TRBJ2-7; v_gene: TRBV5-4; d_gene: TRBD1; CDR3nt: TGTGCCAGCAGCCACCCCTGGGACAGGTCCAACGAGCAGTACTTC; CDR3aa: CASSHPWDRSNEQYF
abundance: few; j_gene: TRBJ2-7; v_gene: TRBV30; d_gene: .; CDR3nt: TGTGCCTGGAGTCCGGGGCCCTCCTACGAGCAGTACTTC; CDR3aa: CAWSPGPSYEQYF
abundance: .; j_gene: TRBJ1-4; v_gene: TRBV15; d_gene: .; CDR3nt: TGTGCCACCAGCAGAGATTCGGGTAATGAAAAACTGTTTTTT; CDR3aa: CATSRDSGNEKLFF
abundance: few; j_gene: TRBJ2-7; v_gene: TRBV9; d_gene: .; CDR3nt: TGTGCCAGCAGCCCCAGCAGGGACGTCCACGAGCAGTACTTC; CDR3aa: CASSPSRDVHEQYF
abundance: many; j_gene: TRBJ2-5; v_gene: TRBV5-4; d_gene: TRBD2; CDR3nt: TGTGCCAGCAGCTTGGGACTAGCGGGAGTCGGAGAGACCCAGTACTTC; CDR3aa: CASSLGLAGVGETQYF
abundance: .; j_gene: TRBJ2-3; v_gene: TRBV9; d_gene: .; CDR3nt: TGTGCCAGCAGCGCCCCAGGGAGCACAGATACGCAGTATTTT; CDR3aa: CASSAPGSTDTQYF
abundance: few; j_gene: TRBJ2-7; v_gene: TRBV10-3; d_gene: TRBD2; CDR3nt: TGTGCCATCAGTGAGAGGGGCGGCGGGAGTGGTTTCGAGCAGTACTTC; CDR3aa: CAISERGGGSGFEQYF
abundance: .; j_gene: TRBJ1-2; v_gene: TRBV28; d_gene: .; CDR3nt: TGTGCCAGCAGTCCGGGGGGGGCCCAGGACTATGGCTACACCTTC; CDR3aa: CASSPGGAQDYGYTF
abundance: many; j_gene: TRBJ1-1; v_gene: TRBV2; d_gene: .; CDR3nt: TGTGCCAGCACCGAGACAGTCGGGAACACTGAAGCTTTCTTT; CDR3aa: CASTETVGNTEAFF
abundance: .; j_gene: TRBJ2-3; v_gene: TRBV7-9; d_gene: .; CDR3nt: TGTGCCAGCAGCCCCGTTTTAAGGCCAGATACGCAGTATTTT; CDR3aa: CASSPVLRPDTQYF
abundance: .; j_gene: TRBJ2-4; v_gene: TRBV7-8; d_gene: .; CDR3nt: TGTGCCAGCAGCTCGACCTGGGGGGGCCAAGCCAAAAACATTCAGTACTTC; CDR3aa: CASSSTWGGQAKNIQYF
abundance: once; j_gene: TRBJ2-5; v_gene: TRBV6-5; d_gene: TRBD2; CDR3nt: TGTGCCAGCAGTTCCGCCTCTAGCGGGGGGACCCAGTACTTC; CDR3aa: CASSSASSGGTQYF
abundance: many; j_gene: TRBJ2-1; v_gene: TRBV6-2/TRBV6-3; d_gene: TRBD2; CDR3nt: TGTGCCAGCAGTTGGCGGGGGGCCGCCTACAATGAGCAGTTCTTC; CDR3aa: CASSWRGAAYNEQFF
abundance: .; j_gene: TRBJ2-1; v_gene: TRBV5-1; d_gene: .; CDR3nt: TGCGCCAGCAGCTTGGGACGGATATACAATGAGCAGTTCTTC; CDR3aa: CASSLGRIYNEQFF
abundance: many; j_gene: TRBJ2-3; v_gene: TRBV24-1; d_gene: TRBD1; CDR3nt: TGTGCCACCAGTGACCCCAGAAGGACAGGGATAGATACGCAGTATTTT; CDR3aa: CATSDPRRTGIDTQYF
abundance: many; j_gene: TRBJ1-2; v_gene: TRBV12-3/TRBV12-4; d_gene: .; CDR3nt: TGTGCCAGCAGTTTCGGGCAGTATGGCTACACCTTC; CDR3aa: CASSFGQYGYTF
abundance: few; j_gene: TRBJ2-5; v_gene: TRBV30; d_gene: .; CDR3nt: TGTGCCTGGAGACGAGGCTACGGGAAGACCCAGTACTTC; CDR3aa: CAWRRGYGKTQYF
abundance: .; j_gene: TRBJ2-7; v_gene: TRBV5-6; d_gene: TRBD2; CDR3nt: TGTGCCAGCAGTTCTGGGGGGGGGGACTTTACCTCCTACGAGCAGTACTTC; CDR3aa: CASSSGGGDFTSYEQYF
abundance: few; j_gene: TRBJ2-7; v_gene: TRBV11-3; d_gene: .; CDR3nt: TGTGCCAGCAGCCCCCTACTCTACGAGCAGTACTTC; CDR3aa: CASSPLLYEQYF
abundance: many; j_gene: TRBJ2-5; v_gene: TRBV7-2; d_gene: .; CDR3nt: TGTGCCAGCAGCTTAGAGGACTACCTGGGGACCCAGTACTTC; CDR3aa: CASSLEDYLGTQYF
abundance: many; j_gene: TRBJ2-1; v_gene: TRBV2; d_gene: .; CDR3nt: TGTGCCAGCAGTGATTCTTTACTGAAAGCCGACAATGAGCAGTTCTTC; CDR3aa: CASSDSLLKADNEQFF
abundance: many; j_gene: TRBJ2-4; v_gene: TRBV2; d_gene: TRBD1; CDR3nt: TGTGCCAGCAGCGGGACAGGGGGAGCCAAAAACATTCAGTACTTC; CDR3aa: CASSGTGGAKNIQYF
abundance: many; j_gene: TRBJ1-5; v_gene: TRBV28; d_gene: .; CDR3nt: TGTGCCAGCAGTTCTCAGGGACGTCCCCAGCATTTT; CDR3aa: CASSSQGRPQHF
abundance: many; j_gene: TRBJ2-2; v_gene: TRBV11-3; d_gene: .; CDR3nt: TGTGCCAGCAGCCCCTCCGGGGGCACGACCGGGGAGCTGTTTTTT; CDR3aa: CASSPSGGTTGELFF
abundance: many; j_gene: TRBJ2-4; v_gene: TRBV29-1; d_gene: TRBD1; CDR3nt: TGCAGCGTGATTACCGGGACAGCCCTAGCCAAAAACATTCAGTACTTC; CDR3aa: CSVITGTALAKNIQYF
abundance: .; j_gene: TRBJ1-4; v_gene: TRBV6-1; d_gene: TRBD1; CDR3nt: TGTGCCAGCAGACAGGGGGCCGTTAATGAAAAACTGTTTTTT; CDR3aa: CASRQGAVNEKLFF
abundance: .; j_gene: TRBJ2-3; v_gene: TRBV20-1; d_gene: .; CDR3nt: TGCAGCCGAACTACGCGCGGGACAGATACGCAGTATTTT; CDR3aa: CSRTTRGTDTQYF
abundance: .; j_gene: TRBJ2-5; v_gene: TRBV28; d_gene: TRBD1; CDR3nt: TGTGCCAGCAGTCCCCCATACCTCAGGGACAGGGGGAAAGAGACCCAGTACTTC; CDR3aa: CASSPPYLRDRGKETQYF
abundance: many; j_gene: TRBJ2-5; v_gene: TRBV3-1; d_gene: .; CDR3nt: TGTGCCAGCAGCCAAGATGAGGGACTCCTGAGGGAGACCCAGTACTTC; CDR3aa: CASSQDEGLLRETQYF
abundance: few; j_gene: TRBJ1-2; v_gene: TRBV10-2; d_gene: .; CDR3nt: TGCGCCAGCAGTGAGAGGACAGACGTCTATGGCTACACCTTC; CDR3aa: CASSERTDVYGYTF
abundance: many; j_gene: TRBJ2-7; v_gene: TRBV30; d_gene: TRBD2; CDR3nt: TGTGCCTGGAGTATTGCGGGAGCCGCCGAGCAGTACTTC; CDR3aa: CAWSIAGAAEQYF
abundance: many; j_gene: TRBJ1-6; v_gene: TRBV30; d_gene: .; CDR3nt: TGTGCCTGGGCCGATGAGGGGTACTCACCCCTCCACTTT; CDR3aa: CAWADEGYSPLHF
abundance: many; j_gene: TRBJ2-1; v_gene: TRBV24-1; d_gene: TRBD2; CDR3nt: TGTGCCACCAGCCGAGGCCTAGCGGGAGGGGGAGAGTTCTTC; CDR3aa: CATSRGLAGGGEFF
abundance: .; j_gene: TRBJ2-5; v_gene: TRBV5-8; d_gene: TRBD2; CDR3nt: TGTGCCAGCAGCTATGGACTAGCGGGGGTACAAGAGACCCAGTACTTC; CDR3aa: CASSYGLAGVQETQYF
abundance: .; j_gene: TRBJ1-5; v_gene: TRBV4-1; d_gene: TRBD1; CDR3nt: TGCGCCAGCAGCCAAGGACCGGGACAGGGGAATCAGCCCCAGCATTTT; CDR3aa: CASSQGPGQGNQPQHF
abundance: .; j_gene: TRBJ1-6; v_gene: TRBV7-9; d_gene: TRBD1; CDR3nt: TGTGCCAGCAGCTTAGAACTTGACAGGGGTAATTCACCCCTCCACTTT; CDR3aa: CASSLELDRGNSPLHF
abundance: once; j_gene: TRBJ2-1; v_gene: TRBV20-1; d_gene: .; CDR3nt: TGCAGTGCTAGTTCACGGGCTGCTTATGAGCAGTTCTTC; CDR3aa: CSASSRAAYEQFF
abundance: many; j_gene: TRBJ2-5; v_gene: TRBV18; d_gene: TRBD2; CDR3nt: TGTGCCAGCTCCGTAGCGGGAGCCCCCCAAGAGACCCAGTACTTC; CDR3aa: CASSVAGAPQETQYF
abundance: many; j_gene: TRBJ2-7; v_gene: TRBV12-3/TRBV12-4; d_gene: .; CDR3nt: TGTGCCAGCAGTTTTAGGGAAGAGCAGTACTTC; CDR3aa: CASSFREEQYF
abundance: .; j_gene: TRBJ2-3; v_gene: TRBV9; d_gene: TRBD2; CDR3nt: TGTGCCAGCAGCGTATCTGCGGGGACTAGCGCCACAGATACGCAGTATTTT; CDR3aa: CASSVSAGTSATDTQYF
abundance: few; j_gene: TRBJ2-5; v_gene: TRBV7-2; d_gene: TRBD1; CDR3nt: TGTGCCAGCAGCTTAGAGGGGGCGAAGGGAGAGACCCAGTACTTC; CDR3aa: CASSLEGAKGETQYF
abundance: .; j_gene: TRBJ2-3; v_gene: TRBV19; d_gene: .; CDR3nt: TGTGCCAGTAGTACAGAAACAGAGACAGATACGCAGTATTTT; CDR3aa: CASSTETETDTQYF
abundance: many; j_gene: TRBJ2-3; v_gene: TRBV7-2; d_gene: .; CDR3nt: TGTGCCAGCAGCTTCCCTCAGTCTAGCACAGATACGCAGTATTTT; CDR3aa: CASSFPQSSTDTQYF
abundance: many; j_gene: TRBJ1-2; v_gene: TRBV28; d_gene: .; CDR3nt: TGTGCCAGCAGTTCGGCAGCGCTCAACTATGGCTACACCTTC; CDR3aa: CASSSAALNYGYTF
abundance: .; j_gene: TRBJ1-1; v_gene: TRBV20-1; d_gene: .; CDR3nt: TGCAGTGCTGGTAGGGGGGCGAACACTGAAGCTTTCTTT; CDR3aa: CSAGRGANTEAFF
abundance: .; j_gene: TRBJ2-1; v_gene: TRBV3-1; d_gene: TRBD2; CDR3nt: TGTGCCAGCAGCCCGAGTTCTTGGACTAGCGGGAACAATGAGCAGTTCTTC; CDR3aa: CASSPSSWTSGNNEQFF